This paragraph reports one TCR beta chain. What antigen it recognizes has not been identified. Base qualities are missing; no much larger clone stands one base away. This sample is drawn from a study of blood T cell repertoires in COVID-19 (dated by TCRdb to about 2020). Regarding the complete study: Collaborator samples came from the United States, Italy and Spain and covered acute and convalescent phases of COVID-19. The prospective study material was composed of cDNA or gDNA derived from T cells, B-cell-depleted T cells, or PBMCs. Deeply sampled blood TCRbeta repertoires from subjects exposed to, actively infected with, or recovered from COVID-19 were included in the dataset. The repertoires were released in a freely available public database meant as a resource for research on the immune response to SARS-CoV-2. The samples were drawn from two sources: the first 160 participants of the ongoing ImmuneRACE study, and 1,000 to 1,500 subjects contributed by 6 global collaborators. A de-identified subject ID, COVID-19 status, age in years and sex were almost always included in the sample metadata. Where available, HLA class I and class II types were taken from metadata supplied by the sample provider and were not determined by assay-based typing.

General findings and caveats noted by the study authors: How much clinical and demographic metadata was included differed by source and by participant, and the metadata was provided uncurated.

Collaborating institutions collected whole blood in K2EDTA tubes following their own protocols. For TCRbeta analysis, collaborators shipped samples in one of three forms: frozen whole blood, isolated PBMCs, or DNA extracted from either of those sample types. TCRbeta CDR3 regions were amplified from genomic DNA by means of the immunoSEQ Assay, a bias-controlled multiplex PCR. The source study handled its data this way. Within the assay, amplification of reference gene primers was used to estimate how many nucleated cells each sample contained. To quantify the absolute abundance of each unique TCRbeta CDR3 rearrangement, sequence reads were collapsed and filtered. For each sample, productive Simpson clonality was calculated as the square root of Simpson's diversity index over productive rearrangements. This immuneACCESS table, as held by TCRdb, lists in-frame sequences with V and J called but not all clones. Of the missing ones, under half trace to an unresolved V gene in checked studies; the others have no known cause. The DNA gave D and trimming, while V, J and clone size come from that table. Present in this sample are 340,000 or so clones, around four fifths of which were seen just once. The ten top clones hold 2.5% to 3.5% of the sample.

This receptor was identified in a man aged 25-40 years with active or convalescent COVID-19. The material sequenced was peripheral blood.

For the CDR3, the sequence is CASSASTSGSFNEQFF. The nucleotide sequence is given as TGTGCCAGCAGCGCCTCCACTAGCGGGAGCTTCAATGAGCAGTTCTTC. The V and J segments used are TRBV11-3 and TRBJ2-1, with 11 central nucleotides matching TRBD2. The germline V gene supplies CDR1 SGHNT and CDR2 YENEEA. The V end gives up 5 bases and the J end 6 bases, leaving 9 bases in the junction not matched to a gene. The CDR3 contains 16 residues, cysteine and phenylalanine counted. The read is trimmed to its CDR3 DNA, 48 bases read in frame from base 1.